The sequence of this T cell receptor beta chain was determined in a study of T cells in Graves' hyperthyroidism and ophthalmopathy. Germline values: CDR1 KGHSY, CDR2 FQNENV. The CDR3 spans 15 residues. V was clipped by 0 bases and J by 7 bases, with 10 bases between them. There are a few counts of this clonotype. RNA transcripts gave rise to amplified TCR beta CDR3 regions. The HTBI primer set was used in a first-round RT-PCR of the TCR CDR3. TCRdb re-called the multiplex PCR reads with MiXCR, one entry per CDR3 protein. Of more than 300,000 distinct CDR3 sequences detected, around a sixth appear once; the ten largest clones hold over 35%.

The material sequenced was blood. The TCR originated in a young man with Graves' ophthalmopathy. The V and J genes are TRBV16 and TRBJ1-6, with D unresolved. Here the CDR3 DNA reads TGTGCCAGCAGCCAATCGGGCCTTGGGAATTCACCCCTCCACTTT. Encoded protein: CASSQSGLGNSPLHF.